This entry lists 3 T cell receptor beta chains sequenced from one sample in a study of blood T cells in healthy people across ages (dated by TCRdb to 2015 to 2017). Preparation of the library involved 5' RACE. TCRdb lists the instrument as Illumina HiSeq 2500. A second PCR of roughly 7 to 12 cycles was performed with a sample-barcoded 5' primer and a J-beta primer mix. TCRdb ran its own pipeline on the public reads, namely fastp trimming at Q25 and MiXCR clone calling, and kept in-frame beta chains. Rows merge per CDR3 protein into single entries with the most common DNA and genes. A total of about 1.7 million distinct CDR3 sequences appear in this sample, approximately 30% of them only once. Of the sample, roughly 8% falls within the top ten clones. The sequenced material came from blood. The receptors come from a woman in her thirties in good health.

This chain joins TRBV3-1 and TRBJ2-3, with 10 bases matching TRBD2. V shed 1 base, J shed 8 bases, and the junction held 12 bases outside the gene matches. This CDR3 is 17 amino acids long. CDR1 is LGHDT and CDR2 is YNNKEL in the germline V gene (reference sequence). The CDR3, as DNA: TGTGCCAGCAGCCAAGTCCTAGCGGGAGTCATGTCCCCTACGCAGTATTTT. Encoded protein: CASSQVLAGVMSPTQYF.

V gene TRBV4-3 combines with J gene TRBJ2-3; tentatively, D is TRBD1 (5 bases). The germline V gene encodes CDR1 LGHNA and CDR2 YSLEER. V was cut by 4 bases and J by 0 bases, with 11 bases left in between. The CDR3 contains 15 residues. CDR3 protein: CASSPGAPSTDTQYF. Here the CDR3 DNA reads TGCGCCAGCAGCCCTGGGGCACCTAGCACAGATACGCAGTATTTT.

The gene calls are TRBV10-3 and TRBJ1-2; D uncertain. The CDR3 contains 14 residues. CDR1 ENHRY and CDR2 SYGVKD come from the germline V gene. V was trimmed by 1 base and J by 5 bases, leaving 11 bases between them. The CDR3, as DNA: TGTGCCATCAGTGAGTTTCCGGCGGGTTATGGCTACACCTTC. It is translated as CAISEFPAGYGYTF.